This TCR beta chain was profiled in a study of blood T cells in healthy people across ages. Study results and limitations: Roughly linearly, TCR beta diversity per million T cells fell as age increased.

Trimming cost V 10 bases and J 3 bases; bases outside gene matches: 6. The germline CDR1 and CDR2 sequences are MGHDK and SYGVNS. The CDR3 is 12 residues long. A second 7 to 11 cycle PCR used barcoded and J-beta primers. From the 5' RACE reads, TCRdb called clonotypes with MiXCR, one entry per CDR3 protein. The sample holds roughly 900,000 distinct CDR3 sequences, more than 25% seen once. This clonotype was detected ten times or more. Its antigen is unknown. Sequencing used blood. The chain couples TRBV25-1 to TRBJ2-7; 7 bases are shared with TRBD1. This clonotype was obtained from an elderly woman in good health. CDR3 DNA: TGTGCCAAAGGGGACAGACTCTACGAGCAGTACTTC. Translated, it gives CAKGDRLYEQYF.